The 19 T cell receptor beta chains in this list originate from one sample, sequenced in a study of CD8+ T cells in alopecia areata. cDNA serving as the sequencing template came from extracted, reverse transcribed RNA. The repertoire was sequenced with immunoSEQ multiplex PCR; TCRdb's copy has only in-frame clones and lacks some. The sample has under 130,000 clones, around 84% seen once. As to treatment: oral pan-JAK inhibitor, 5-10 mg twice daily. Sequenced material: CD8+ T cells sorted from blood, taken between weeks 30 and 35, from a patient treated with tofacitinib. The receptors stem from a human donor with alopecia areata.

By proportion, this clone is medium-sized (0.01 to 0.1%). This sequence joins TRBV27 and TRBJ2-1; D uncertain. Deletions cut 4 bases from V and 6 bases from J, with 13 bases between. This CDR3 comprises 14 residues. The germline gives CDR1 MNHEY, CDR2 SMNVEV (reference sequence). In DNA, the CDR3 is TGTGCCAGCAGTTGGCTCCCTCTAGGCAATGAGCAGTTCTTC. Translated, it gives CASSWLPLGNEQFF.

The chain is built from TRBV4-1 and TRBJ2-1; the D is unclear. CDR3 length equals 15 residues. The germline CDR1 and CDR2 sequences are MGHRA and YSYEKL. Trimming removed 1 base from V and 3 bases from J, with 10 bases in between. CDR3 DNA: TGCGCCAGCAGCCAAGTCGGCAGGCGCTACAATGAGCAGTTCTTC. This translates into CASSQVGRRYNEQFF.

This clone was seen more than once but under ten times. The CDR3 DNA sequence: TGCAGCGTGAAAACAGGAGACTCTGGGGCCAACGTCCTGACTTTC. Its protein is CSVKTGDSGANVLTF. This chain joins TRBV29-1 and TRBJ2-6, with D possibly matching TRBD1 (5 bases). Trimming removed 6 bases from V and 0 bases from J, with 12 bases in between. Looked up from germline, CDR1 is SQVTM and CDR2 is ANQGSEA. This CDR3 has 15 amino acids. Variable domain in full (rest from reference TRBV29-1 and TRBJ2-6): SAVISQKPSRDICQRGTSLTIQCQVDSQVTMMFWYRQQPGQSLTLIATANQGSEATYESGFVIDKFPISRPNLTFSTLTVSNMSPEDSSIYLCSVKTGDSGANVLTFGAGSRLTVL.

The chain is built from TRBV5-1 and TRBJ1-1; D unclear. CDR1 is SGHRS and CDR2 is YFSETQ in the germline V gene. CDR3 length equals 14 residues. Trimming stripped 3 bases from V and 2 bases from J, with 11 bases between. CDR3: CASSSKVVNTEAFF. DNA of the CDR3: TGCGCCAGCAGCTCGAAAGTGGTAAACACTGAAGCTTTCTTT.

V usage is TRBV6-6 and J usage is TRBJ2-1, with a tentative D call TRBD1 (6 bases). The CDR3 runs to 12 residues. Per germline, CDR1 MNHNY and CDR2 SVGAGI (reference sequence). The germline V and J ends were trimmed by 10 bases and 5 bases, with 12 bases remaining between them. CDR3 protein: CATRGTDNEQFF. The CDR3 DNA follows: TGTGCCACCAGGGGTACAGACAATGAGCAGTTCTTC.

This clone has a single count. This chain uses TRBV4-1 with TRBJ2-1; 10 nucleotides line up with TRBD2. V lost 4 bases, J lost 10 bases, and 7 bases stayed unmatched. The V gene's germline CDR1 is MGHRA and CDR2 YSYEKL. The CDR3 sequence is 14 residues long. CDR3 coding DNA: TGCGCCAGCAGCCTTTCCGGGACTAGCGAAGAGCAGTTCTTC. It yields the protein CASSLSGTSEEQFF.

This clone was observed a few times. The V and J genes are TRBV29-1 and TRBJ2-7, with D maybe TRBD1 (6 bases). The CDR3 extends over 14 amino acids. Germline values: CDR1 SQVTM, CDR2 ANQGSEA. Trimming cost V 0 bases and J 1 base, with 10 bases left between them. The CDR3 loop is CSVEEGAESYEQYF. CDR3 coding DNA: TGCAGCGTTGAAGAGGGGGCAGAGTCCTACGAGCAGTACTTC.

A few counts support this clone. The V call is TRBV10-3, the J call TRBJ2-5; the match to TRBD2 covers 7 bases. The J call may be incorrect, as the DNA end agrees better with TRBJ2-7. Germline V gene data show CDR1 as ENHRY and CDR2 as SYGVKD. The length of the CDR3 is 10 residues. CDR3 coding DNA: TGTGCCATCGGGGGGGACGAGCAGTACTTC. It codes for CAIGGDEQYF.

The chain has TRBV29-1 and TRBJ2-2; D is possibly TRBD1 (6 bases). Trimming pared 2 bases from V and 3 bases from J, leaving 16 bases between. Per germline, CDR1 SQVTM and CDR2 ANQGSEA. The CDR3 sequence is 16 residues long. The CDR3 DNA is TGCAGCGTTGAAAGGGCCCGGGACATTGACACCGGGGAGCTGTTTTTT. Residues: CSVERARDIDTGELFF.

The DNA of the CDR3 is TGCGCCAGCAGCCCGGAGCCCGCCCTGGCCGAGCAGTACTTC. This sequence encodes CASSPEPALAEQYF. The V and J genes are TRBV4-1 and TRBJ2-7, with D unresolved. Germline CDR1 reads MGHRA; CDR2 reads YSYEKL. Trimming shortened V by 4 bases and J by 6 bases, and 16 bases separated the two germline ends. The CDR3 consists of 14 residues.

J is TRBJ2-7 and V is TRBV6-6; TRBD2 aligns across 7 bases. V trimming: 0 bases; J trimming: 2 bases; junction bases outside the gene matches: 7. The CDR3 has 16 residues. CDR1 and CDR2 (germline): MNHNY, SVGAGI (reference sequence). CDR3 DNA sequence: TGTGCCAGCAGTTACTCGGGAACTAGCGATACCTACGAGCAGTACTTC. Its protein product is CASSYSGTSDTYEQYF.

This clone appeared a single time. V usage is TRBV14 and J usage is TRBJ2-7; D is perhaps TRBD1 (5 bases). This CDR3 has 16 residues. Trimming removed 0 bases at V and 6 bases at J, with 18 bases between. Germline loops: CDR1 SGHDN, CDR2 FVKESK. CDR3 DNA: TGTGCCAGCAGCCAAGAGTGGGCAGACAGTCCCGGCGAGCAGTACTTC. Its translation is CASSQEWADSPGEQYF.

The gene calls are TRBV30 and TRBJ2-7, with 9 bases identical to TRBD1. With V trimmed by 2 bases and J by 6 bases, 8 bases remained unmatched. The CDR3 runs to 14 residues. Germline loops: CDR1 GTSNPN, CDR2 SVGIG (reference sequence). DNA for the CDR3: TGTGCCTGGAGTAGGGGACAGGGCCTAAGCGAGCAGTACTTC. Translation: CAWSRGQGLSEQYF.

V and J are TRBV10-2 and TRBJ2-7, with 10 bases lining up with TRBD2. Judging by the DNA end, TRBJ2-1 fits better; the J call may be wrong. Germline lookup yields CDR1 WSHSY and CDR2 SAAADI. The CDR3 is 14 amino acids. This CDR3 reads CASSGLAGDNEQFF. CDR3 nucleotide sequence: TGCGCCAGCAGTGGCCTAGCGGGAGACAATGAGCAGTTCTTC.

The genes are TRBV16 and TRBJ2-1; 8 nucleotides align to TRBD2. CDR3 length: 16 residues. CDR1 KGHSY and CDR2 FQNENV come from the germline V gene. J was trimmed by 0 bases and V by 6 bases; bases with no gene match: 7. CDR3 DNA: TGTGCCAGCAGTAGACTAGCGTCTAGCTCCTACAATGAGCAGTTCTTC. This sequence encodes CASSRLASSSYNEQFF. Looking up the rest from reference TRBV16 and TRBJ2-1 gives the full variable domain: GEEVAQTPKHLVRGEGQKAKLYCAPIKGHSYVFWYQQVLKNEFKFLISFQNENVFDETGMPKERFSAKCLPNSPCSLEIQATKLEDSAVYFCASSRLASSSYNEQFFGPGTRLTVL.

The CDR3 protein is CSVEDPVAGAYNEQFF. As DNA, the CDR3 is TGCAGCGTTGAAGACCCAGTAGCGGGAGCCTACAATGAGCAGTTCTTC. The V and J genes are TRBV29-1 and TRBJ2-1; TRBD2 aligns across 9 bases. After removal of 0 bases from V and 2 bases from J, the junction contained 5 bases not matched to a gene. The CDR3 totals 16 residues. CDR1 and CDR2 from the germline V gene are SQVTM and ANQGSEA.

V usage is TRBV5-4 and J usage is TRBJ1-6; no firm D call. The CDR3 totals 16 residues. V was trimmed by 0 bases and J by 7 bases, leaving 14 bases between them. Germline V gene lookup returns CDR1 SGHNT and CDR2 YYREEE (reference sequence). CDR3 residues: CASSLVGSEINSPLHF. The DNA of the CDR3 is TGTGCCAGCAGCTTGGTTGGGTCTGAAATAAATTCACCCCTCCACTTT.

Of note for this clone: Other DNA sequences within the sample encode an identical CDR3. The chain combines TRBV19 with TRBJ1-5; the D gene is possibly TRBD1 (6 bases). Trimming removed 3 bases from V and 1 base from J, with 10 bases in between. The CDR3 covers 15 residues. Per germline, CDR1 LNHDA and CDR2 SQIVND (reference sequence). The CDR3 DNA reads TGTGCCAGTAGTATTGGTCAGGGGAGCAATCAGCCCCAGCATTTT. This gives the protein CASSIGQGSNQPQHF.

This chain connects TRBV27 to TRBJ2-1; 9 bases map to TRBD2. With V trimmed by 2 bases and J by 0 bases, 2 bases remained unmatched. Germline V gene data show CDR1 as MNHEY and CDR2 as SMNVEV (reference sequence). The length of the CDR3 is 16 residues. The CDR3: CASSLHSGSSYNEQFF. CDR3 sequence (DNA): TGTGCCAGCAGTTTACATAGCGGGAGCTCCTACAATGAGCAGTTCTTC.